This T cell receptor beta chain originates from a study of blood T cell repertoires in COVID-19. Study-wide background: Acute and convalescent COVID-19 specimens originated in the United States, Italy and Spain. T cells, B-cell-depleted T cells, or PBMCs provided the cDNA or gDNA that served as material.

Per the original data handling: How many nucleated cells were present was estimated from reference gene primer amplification. The table came from immunoSEQ multiplex PCR; TCRdb's copy has only in-frame clones and leaves some out. V and J calls and clone size are given by that table; D and trimming were obtained from the DNA. The sample gives 100,000 to 150,000 clones, around 87% of which show up once; 7.6% is in the top ten. Sequencing used peripheral blood. The sequence came from a man aged 45-65 years with acute or convalescent COVID-19.

Written as DNA, the CDR3 is TGTGCCAGCAGCGAAGGCGGATACTACGAGCAGTACTTC. Encoded protein: CASSEGGYYEQYF. This chain joins TRBV28 and TRBJ2-7; D gene unclear. Looked up from germline, CDR1 is MDHEN and CDR2 is SYDVKM. CDR3 length equals 13 residues. The V and J ends lost 6 bases and 3 bases respectively, with 12 bases between them.